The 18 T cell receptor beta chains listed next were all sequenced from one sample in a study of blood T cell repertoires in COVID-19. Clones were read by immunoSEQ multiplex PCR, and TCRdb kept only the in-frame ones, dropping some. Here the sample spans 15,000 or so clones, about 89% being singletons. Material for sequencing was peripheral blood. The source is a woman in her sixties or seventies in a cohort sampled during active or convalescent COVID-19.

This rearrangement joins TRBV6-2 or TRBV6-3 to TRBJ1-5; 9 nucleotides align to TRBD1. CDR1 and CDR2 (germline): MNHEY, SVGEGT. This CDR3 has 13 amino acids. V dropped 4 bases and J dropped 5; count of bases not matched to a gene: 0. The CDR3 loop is CASSWTGDQPQHF. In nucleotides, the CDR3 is TGTGCCAGCAGTTGGACAGGGGATCAGCCCCAGCATTTT.

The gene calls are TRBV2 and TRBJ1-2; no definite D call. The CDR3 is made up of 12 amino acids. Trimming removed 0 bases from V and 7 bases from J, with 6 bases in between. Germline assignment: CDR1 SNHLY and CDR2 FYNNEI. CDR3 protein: CASSEAGAGYTF. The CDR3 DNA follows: TGTGCCAGCAGTGAAGCGGGAGCTGGCTACACCTTC.

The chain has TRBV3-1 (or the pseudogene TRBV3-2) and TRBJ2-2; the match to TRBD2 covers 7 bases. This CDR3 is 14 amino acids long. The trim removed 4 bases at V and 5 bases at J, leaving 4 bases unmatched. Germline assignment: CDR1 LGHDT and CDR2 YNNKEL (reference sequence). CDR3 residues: CASSLRGVTGELFF. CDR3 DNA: TGTGCCAGCAGCCTACGGGGGGTAACCGGGGAGCTGTTTTTT.

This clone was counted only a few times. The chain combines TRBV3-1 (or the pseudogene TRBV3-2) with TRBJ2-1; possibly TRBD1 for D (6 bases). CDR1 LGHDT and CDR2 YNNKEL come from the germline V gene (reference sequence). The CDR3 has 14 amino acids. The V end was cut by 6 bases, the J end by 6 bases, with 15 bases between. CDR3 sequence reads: CASSPRGRVNEQFF. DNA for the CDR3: TGTGCCAGCAGTCCCAGGGGAAGGGTCAATGAGCAGTTCTTC.

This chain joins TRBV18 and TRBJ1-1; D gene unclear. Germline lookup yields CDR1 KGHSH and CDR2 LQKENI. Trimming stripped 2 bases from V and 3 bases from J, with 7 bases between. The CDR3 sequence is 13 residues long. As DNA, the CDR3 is TGTGCCAGCTCACCATCCCAGGACACTGAAGCTTTCTTT. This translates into CASSPSQDTEAFF.

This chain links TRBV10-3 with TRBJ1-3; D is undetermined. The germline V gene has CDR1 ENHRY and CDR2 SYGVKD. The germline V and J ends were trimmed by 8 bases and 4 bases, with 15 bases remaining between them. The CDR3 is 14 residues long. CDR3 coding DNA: TGTGCCATCTCGGGAGAGTCCGCAGGAAACACCATATATTTT. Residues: CAISGESAGNTIYF.

CDR3 region: CASSLGAANTEAFF. In DNA form, the CDR3 reads TGCGCCAGCAGCTTGGGGGCAGCGAACACTGAAGCTTTCTTT. The V call is TRBV5-1, the J call TRBJ1-1; D is unresolved. Germline V gene lookup returns CDR1 SGHRS and CDR2 YFSETQ. The CDR3 totals 14 residues. The ends were cut back, 0 bases at V and 1 base at J, with 7 bases in the middle.

The CDR3 reads CASSSGGKGGEQYF. CDR3 nucleotide sequence: TGCGCCAGCAGTTCCGGCGGGAAAGGCGGCGAGCAGTACTTC. The V gene is TRBV5-1, the J gene TRBJ2-7; tentative D call: TRBD2 (6 bases). CDR3 length: 14 amino acids. V lost 5 bases, J lost 6 bases, and 18 bases lay in between. Germline-derived CDR1 and CDR2 are SGHRS and YFSETQ.

This CDR3 reads CAWSVTGGGQETQYF. The CDR3 DNA sequence: TGTGCCTGGAGTGTAACGGGCGGAGGACAAGAGACCCAGTACTTC. The gene calls are TRBV30 and TRBJ2-5; weak D call: TRBD2 (5 bases). Germline V gene sequence: CDR1 GTSNPN, CDR2 SVGIG (reference sequence). This CDR3 is built from 15 residues. Trimming cost V 0 bases and J 2 bases, with 13 bases left between them.

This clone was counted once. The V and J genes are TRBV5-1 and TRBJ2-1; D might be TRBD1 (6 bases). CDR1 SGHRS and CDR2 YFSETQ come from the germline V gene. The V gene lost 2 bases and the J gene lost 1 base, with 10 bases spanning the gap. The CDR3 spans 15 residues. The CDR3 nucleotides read TGCGCCAGCAGCTTCGGACAGATTTCCTACAATGAGCAGTTCTTC. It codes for CASSFGQISYNEQFF. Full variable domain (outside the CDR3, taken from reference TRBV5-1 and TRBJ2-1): KAGVTQTPRYLIKTRGQQVTLSCSPISGHRSVSWYQQTPGQGLQFLFEYFSETQRNKGNFPGRFSGRQFSNSRSEMNVSTLELGDSALYLCASSFGQISYNEQFFGPGTRLTVL.

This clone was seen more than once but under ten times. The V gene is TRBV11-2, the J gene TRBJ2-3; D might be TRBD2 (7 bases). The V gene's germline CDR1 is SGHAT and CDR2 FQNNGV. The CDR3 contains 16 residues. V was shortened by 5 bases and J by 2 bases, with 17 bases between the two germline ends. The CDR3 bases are TGTGCCAGCAGCCCAAGGGGGGGGCCCCACACAGATACGCAGTATTTT. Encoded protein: CASSPRGGPHTDTQYF.

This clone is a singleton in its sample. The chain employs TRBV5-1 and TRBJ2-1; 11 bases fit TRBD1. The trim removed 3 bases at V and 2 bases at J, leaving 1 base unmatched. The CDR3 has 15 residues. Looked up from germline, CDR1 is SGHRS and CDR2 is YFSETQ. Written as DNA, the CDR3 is TGCGCCAGCAGCTCGGGACAGGGGGCCTACAATGAGCAGTTCTTC. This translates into CASSSGQGAYNEQFF.

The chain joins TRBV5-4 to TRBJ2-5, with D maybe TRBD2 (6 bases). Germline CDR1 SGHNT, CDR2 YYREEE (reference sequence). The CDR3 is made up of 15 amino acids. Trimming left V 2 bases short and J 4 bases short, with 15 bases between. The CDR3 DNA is TGTGCCAGCAGCTTATTTCATTCCGGGAGAGAGACCCAGTACTTC. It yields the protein CASSLFHSGRETQYF.

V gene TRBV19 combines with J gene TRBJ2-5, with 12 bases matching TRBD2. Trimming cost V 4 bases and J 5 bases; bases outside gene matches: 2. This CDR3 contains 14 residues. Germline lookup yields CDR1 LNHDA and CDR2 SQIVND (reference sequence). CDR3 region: CASSTLAGGETQYF. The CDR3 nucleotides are TGTGCCAGTAGTACACTAGCGGGGGGTGAGACCCAGTACTTC.

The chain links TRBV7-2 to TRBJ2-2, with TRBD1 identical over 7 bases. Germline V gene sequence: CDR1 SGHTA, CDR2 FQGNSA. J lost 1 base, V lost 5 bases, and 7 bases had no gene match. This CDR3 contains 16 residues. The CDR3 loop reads CASSGTGTVNTGELFF. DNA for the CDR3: TGTGCCAGCAGCGGCACCGGGACAGTGAACACCGGGGAGCTGTTTTTT.

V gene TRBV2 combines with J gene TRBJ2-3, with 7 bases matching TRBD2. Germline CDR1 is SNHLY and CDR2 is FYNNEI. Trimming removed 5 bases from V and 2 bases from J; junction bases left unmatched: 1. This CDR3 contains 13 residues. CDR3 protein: CASSRDYTDTQYF. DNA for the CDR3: TGTGCCAGCAGTAGGGACTACACAGATACGCAGTATTTT.

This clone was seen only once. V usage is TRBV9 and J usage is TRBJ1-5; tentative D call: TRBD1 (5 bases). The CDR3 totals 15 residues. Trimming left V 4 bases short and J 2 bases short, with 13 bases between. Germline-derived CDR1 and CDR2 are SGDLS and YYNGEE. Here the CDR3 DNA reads TGTGCCAGCAGCACAGGCGGGGATCGCAATCAGCCCCAGCATTTT. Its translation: CASSTGGDRNQPQHF.

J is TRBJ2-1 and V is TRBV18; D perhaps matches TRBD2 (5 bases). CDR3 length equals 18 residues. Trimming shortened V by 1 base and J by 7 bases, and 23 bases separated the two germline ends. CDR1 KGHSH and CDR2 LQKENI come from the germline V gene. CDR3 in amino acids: CASSPLPGQRESVNEQFF. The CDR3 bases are TGTGCCAGCTCACCACTCCCAGGTCAACGGGAAAGCGTAAATGAGCAGTTCTTC. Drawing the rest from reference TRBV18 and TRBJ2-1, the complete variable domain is NAGVMQNPRHLVRRRGQEARLRCSPMKGHSHVYWYRQLPEEGLKFMVYLQKENIIDESGMPKERFSAEFPKEGPSILRIQQVVRGDSAAYFCASSPLPGQRESVNEQFFGPGTRLTVL.